These T cell receptor beta chains were read from a single sample in a study of T-cell reconstitution after alpha-beta-depleted transplantation in children. TCRdb re-called the PCR reads with MiXCR, one entry per CDR3 protein. The table has roughly 670,000 distinct CDR3 sequences, about an eighth seen once; the top ten hold roughly 0.84%. The input for sequencing was PBMCs, taken before TCRalphabeta/CD19-depleted stem cell transplant. All receptors come from a girl aged 2 to 9 with congenital amegakaryocytic thrombocytopenia, due to receive a stem cell transplant. CDR3s include the opening cysteine and the closing phenylalanine or tryptophan. The D gene is left open where the match is weak. Some rows have no size entry. The others give once, few or many, or a class for an expanded clone.

TRBJ2-5,many,NA,TRBV10-3,TGTGCCATCCGTGGCGGGCAAGAAGAGACCCAGTACTTC,CAIRGGQEETQYF
TRBJ2-7,few,NA,TRBV20-1,TGCAGTGCTAGAAGTGCGGCGGGTAACCCCTACGAGCAGTACTTC,CSARSAAGNPYEQYF
TRBJ2-2,many,NA,TRBV6-5,TGTGCCAGCAGTTACTCTTTAGAGGCCGGGGAGCTGTTTTTT,CASSYSLEAGELFF
TRBJ2-5,many,NA,TRBV5-1,TGCGCCAGCAGCTTTCAAGGTCAAGAGACCCAGTACTTC,CASSFQGQETQYF
TRBJ1-6,many,NA,TRBV20-1,TGCAGTGCTAGAGAGTACCGGGAGGACAATTCACCCCTCCACTTT,CSAREYREDNSPLHF
TRBJ2-1,NA,TRBD2,TRBV11-1,TGTGCCAGCAACAAAAAACTCCTCGGGACTAGCGTCTACAATGAGCAGTTCTTC,CASNKKLLGTSVYNEQFF
TRBJ2-7,NA,TRBD2,TRBV2,TGTGCCAGCAGCGGGACTAGCGGGATTCCGCACGAGCAGTACTTC,CASSGTSGIPHEQYF
TRBJ2-1,many,NA,TRBV5-1,TGCGCCAGCAGCTTGATAGACCGACCCAATGAGCAGTTCTTC,CASSLIDRPNEQFF
TRBJ2-1,many,TRBD2,TRBV7-2,TGTGCCAGCAGCACCCGGACTAGCGGGTCGTTCTACAATGAGCAGTTCTTC,CASSTRTSGSFYNEQFF
TRBJ2-1,few,NA,TRBV12-3/TRBV12-4,TGTGCCAGCACCACCCGGGCAGGACAGACCAATGAGCAGTTCTTC,CASTTRAGQTNEQFF
TRBJ2-2,NA,NA,TRBV3-1,TGTGCCAGCAGCCAACGTAGCACAGGGAACACCGGGGAGCTGTTTTTT,CASSQRSTGNTGELFF
TRBJ2-4,many,TRBD1,TRBV5-1,TGCGCCAGCAGCTTAGAGGGACAGGGAACCCAAAACATTCAGTACTTC,CASSLEGQGTQNIQYF
TRBJ2-3,many,NA,TRBV20-1,TGCAGTGCTAGTCTATTTTTAGACACAGATACGCAGTATTTT,CSASLFLDTDTQYF
TRBJ2-1,many,TRBD2,TRBV11-2,TGTGCCAGCAGCGTAGTCCATAGATCGAGCGGGAGGGCCCTGTTTCTGTTCTTC,CASSVVHRSSGRALFLFF
TRBJ2-1,many,TRBD2,TRBV20-1,TGCAGTGCCAATCTAGCGGCGAGGACCTACAATGAGCAGTTCTTC,CSANLAARTYNEQFF
TRBJ2-3,many,NA,TRBV20-1,TGCAGTGCCCAACGGCAAGGCGGAGATACGCAGTATTTT,CSAQRQGGDTQYF
TRBJ2-1,NA,NA,TRBV4-1,TGCGCCAGCAGCCAAGACTTCGGGACTCTGAGCTCCTACAATGAGCAGTTCTTC,CASSQDFGTLSSYNEQFF
TRBJ2-2,NA,TRBD2,TRBV7-2,TGTGCCAGCAGCCTAACTAGCGGGAAGAACACCGGGGAGCTGTTTTTT,CASSLTSGKNTGELFF
TRBJ2-2,once,TRBD2,TRBV4-2,TGTGCCAGCAGCCAAGGCCAGCGGGAGGGGACCGGGGAGCTGTTTTTT,CASSQGQREGTGELFF
TRBJ2-3,many,TRBD1,TRBV6-1,TGTGCCAGCAGTCGCGGAGGGACAGGGGGTACAGATACGCAGTATTTT,CASSRGGTGGTDTQYF
TRBJ2-1,NA,TRBD2,TRBV5-1,TGCGCCAGTAGTGGGAGGGCCTCCTCCTACAATGAGCAGTTCTTC,CASSGRASSYNEQFF
TRBJ2-1,few,NA,TRBV12-3/TRBV12-4,TGTGCCAGCAGGGGGCGGGACAATCGTCCCCCCAGCTCCTACAATGAGCAGTTCTTC,CASRGRDNRPPSSYNEQFF
TRBJ1-1,NA,NA,TRBV6-1,TGTGCCAGCAGTAGGCAGGGAAGGAACACTGAAGCTTTCTTT,CASSRQGRNTEAFF
TRBJ1-1,NA,NA,TRBV20-1,TGCAGTGCTAGCAACACAGGGATGAACACTGAAGCTTTCTTT,CSASNTGMNTEAFF
TRBJ2-1,NA,TRBD2,TRBV29-1,TGCAGCGTTGAGGGAGGGTCAGTCCTACACTCCTACAATGAGCAGTTCTTC,CSVEGGSVLHSYNEQFF
TRBJ2-7,many,TRBD1,TRBV28,TGTGCCAGCAGTTTATATGGGACAGGGGGCGAGCAGTACTTC,CASSLYGTGGEQYF
TRBJ1-1,many,NA,TRBV20-1,TGCAGTGCTAGAGATTTTAGGGCTGTGAACACTGAAGCTTTCTTT,CSARDFRAVNTEAFF
TRBJ2-7,many,NA,TRBV29-1,TGCAGCGCCCGGGGAGGCGCTTATTACGAGCAGTACTTC,CSARGGAYYEQYF
TRBJ2-2,few,TRBD2,TRBV12-3/TRBV12-4,TGTGCCAGCAGTTTAGGGCGGGAGTTGCCCGGGGAGCTGTTTTTT,CASSLGRELPGELFF
TRBJ2-1,many,NA,TRBV7-8,TGTGCCAGCAGCCTAGTACGGGGATTCAATGAGCAGTTCTTC,CASSLVRGFNEQFF
TRBJ2-1,many,TRBD2,TRBV20-1,TGCAGTGCTAGTTACCTAGCGGGAGGAAGCTCCTACAATGAGCAGTTCTTC,CSASYLAGGSSYNEQFF
TRBJ2-1,few,NA,TRBV5-1,TGCGCCAGCAGCGGGGCGGGGCTTTCCAACTACAATGAGCAGTTCTTC,CASSGAGLSNYNEQFF
TRBJ2-3,few,NA,TRBV7-9,TGTGCCACAGAAAGATACCCGGTTGGGACTTTTGGAGATACGCAGTATTTT,CATERYPVGTFGDTQYF
TRBJ2-2,many,TRBD2,TRBV15,TGTGCCACCAGCAGAGGGACTAGGAACACCGGGGAGCTGTTTTTT,CATSRGTRNTGELFF